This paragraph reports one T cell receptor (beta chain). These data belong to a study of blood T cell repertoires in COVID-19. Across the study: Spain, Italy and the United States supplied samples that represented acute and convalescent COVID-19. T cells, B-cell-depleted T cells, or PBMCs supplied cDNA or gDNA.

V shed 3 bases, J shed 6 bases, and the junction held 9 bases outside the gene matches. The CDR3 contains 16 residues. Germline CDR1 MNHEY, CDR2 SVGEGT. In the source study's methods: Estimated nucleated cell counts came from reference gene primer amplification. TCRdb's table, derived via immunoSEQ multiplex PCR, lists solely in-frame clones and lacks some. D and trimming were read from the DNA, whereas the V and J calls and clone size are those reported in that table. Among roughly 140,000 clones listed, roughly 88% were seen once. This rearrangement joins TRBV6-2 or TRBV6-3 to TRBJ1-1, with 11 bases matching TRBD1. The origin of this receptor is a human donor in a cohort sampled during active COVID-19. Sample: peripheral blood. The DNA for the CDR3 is TGTGCCAGCAGTTATTTCGGACAGGGGGCAGGTGCTGAAGCTTTCTTT. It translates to CASSYFGQGAGAEAFF.